The present T cell receptor (beta chain) was sequenced within a study of T cells after yellow fever vaccination. TCR cDNA, made by 5'RACE template switching, carried an added universal primer site and UMIs. TCRdb processed the 5' RACE reads anew with MiXCR; each CDR3 protein has one entry. The data contain approximately 110,000 distinct CDR3 sequences, roughly 8.9% of them singletons. Trimming cost V 5 bases and J 7 bases, with 9 bases left between them. Germline CDR1 and CDR2: SEHNR and FQNEAQ (reference sequence). The CDR3 spans 12 residues. Study-wide findings and caveats: At 95% to 96% for CD4 and almost 90% for CD8, most primary-vaccination clones showed up again after the booster. Researchers noted that a small share of clonotypes showed up in both CD4 and CD8 compartments. One caveat is that FACS-sorted repertoires could contain abundant clonotypes contaminating from the bulk population.

Notes on this clonotype: Its antigen remains unidentified.

This sample comprised CD8+ T cells sorted from PBMCs, obtained 45 days after the yellow fever booster vaccination. The rearrangement links TRBV7-9 to TRBJ2-1, with D perhaps being TRBD1 or TRBD2 (5 bases each). The sequence was obtained from a man aged 25 to 40 who received the YFV17D yellow fever vaccine. The CDR3 loop is CASSPWGNEQFF. The CDR3 DNA reads as TGTGCCAGCAGCCCCTGGGGGAATGAGCAGTTCTTC.